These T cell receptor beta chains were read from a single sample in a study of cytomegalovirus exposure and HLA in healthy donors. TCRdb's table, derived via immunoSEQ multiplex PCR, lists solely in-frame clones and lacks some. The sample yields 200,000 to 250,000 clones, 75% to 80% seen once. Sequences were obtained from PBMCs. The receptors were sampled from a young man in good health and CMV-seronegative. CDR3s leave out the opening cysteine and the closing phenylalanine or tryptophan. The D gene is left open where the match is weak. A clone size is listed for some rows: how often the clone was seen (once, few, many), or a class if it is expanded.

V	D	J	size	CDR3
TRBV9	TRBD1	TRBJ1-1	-	ASSGETGAGTEAF
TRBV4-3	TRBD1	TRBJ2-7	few	ASSHRDRGGYEQY
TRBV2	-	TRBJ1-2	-	ASSEEWSNYGYT
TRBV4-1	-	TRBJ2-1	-	ASSQDLNPGGPSEQF
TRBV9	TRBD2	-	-	ASSAGLAAAPGEQY
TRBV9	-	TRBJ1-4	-	ASSVGTQFGEKLF
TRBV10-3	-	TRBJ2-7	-	AISERQTYEQY
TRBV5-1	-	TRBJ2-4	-	ASSLTQGVGKNIQY
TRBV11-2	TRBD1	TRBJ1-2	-	ASSPQGEGAYGYT
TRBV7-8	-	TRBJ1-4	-	ASSLRGLNEKLF
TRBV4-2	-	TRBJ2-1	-	ASSQTHVVGDFYNEQF
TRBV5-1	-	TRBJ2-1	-	ASSLGFGGYNEQF
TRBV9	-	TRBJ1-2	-	ASSFGTFNYGYT
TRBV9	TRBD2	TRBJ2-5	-	ASSVLPGLAGDVETQY
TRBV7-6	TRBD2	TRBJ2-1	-	ASSPSLAGSSYNEQF
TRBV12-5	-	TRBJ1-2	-	ASGPNRLSNYGYT
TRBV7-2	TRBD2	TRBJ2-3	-	ASSLGTSGGWGDTQY
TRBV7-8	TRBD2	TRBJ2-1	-	ASSSLTSGEYNEQF
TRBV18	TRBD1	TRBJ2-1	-	ASSGTGAGNEQF
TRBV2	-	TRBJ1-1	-	ASRREPNTEAS
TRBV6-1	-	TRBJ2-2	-	ASSEPTGLGELF
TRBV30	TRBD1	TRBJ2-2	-	AGSPGQFTGELF
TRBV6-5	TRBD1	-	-	ASRRTGRATYEQY
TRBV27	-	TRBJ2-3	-	ASSTVYSQY
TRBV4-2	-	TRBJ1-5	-	ASSQDRDAGRNQPQH
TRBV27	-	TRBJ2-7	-	ASSSGGSEQY
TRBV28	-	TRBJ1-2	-	ASRPRGGSLYGYT
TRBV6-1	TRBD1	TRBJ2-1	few	ASREGATDYNEQF
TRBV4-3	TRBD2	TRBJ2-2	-	ASSRGTSGIIGELF
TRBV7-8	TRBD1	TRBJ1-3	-	ASSRQGSGNTIY
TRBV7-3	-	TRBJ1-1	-	ASSLGHSNTEAF
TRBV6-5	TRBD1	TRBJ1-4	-	ASSYQGATVGEKLF
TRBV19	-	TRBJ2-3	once	ASSMGTSLDTQY
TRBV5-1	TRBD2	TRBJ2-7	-	ASSLVGDYSYEQY
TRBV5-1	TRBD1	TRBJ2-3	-	ASSAQTGQTDTQY
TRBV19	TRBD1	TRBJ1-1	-	ASTKDGTGGRISEAF
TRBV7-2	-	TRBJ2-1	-	ASSLTREQF
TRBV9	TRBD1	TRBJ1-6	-	ASSETGVSSPLH
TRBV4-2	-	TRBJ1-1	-	ASSQAPGVNTEAF
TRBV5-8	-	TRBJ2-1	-	ASSEHRERYNEQF
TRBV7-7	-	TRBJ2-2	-	ASSLGGGATGYTGELF
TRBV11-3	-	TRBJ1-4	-	ASSSSSWATQGYEKLF
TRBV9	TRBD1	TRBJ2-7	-	ASSVGPGQGLGQY
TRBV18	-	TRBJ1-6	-	ASSYKGNSPLH
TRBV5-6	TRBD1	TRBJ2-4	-	ASSSDRGNIQY
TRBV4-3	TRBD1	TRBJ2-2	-	ASRWDRGNTGELF
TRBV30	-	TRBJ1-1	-	AWKRGGTEAF
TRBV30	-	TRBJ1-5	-	AWTPPQGGYQPQH
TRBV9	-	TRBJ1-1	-	ASSSPQGNTEAF
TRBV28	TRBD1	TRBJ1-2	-	ASSRQGDGYT